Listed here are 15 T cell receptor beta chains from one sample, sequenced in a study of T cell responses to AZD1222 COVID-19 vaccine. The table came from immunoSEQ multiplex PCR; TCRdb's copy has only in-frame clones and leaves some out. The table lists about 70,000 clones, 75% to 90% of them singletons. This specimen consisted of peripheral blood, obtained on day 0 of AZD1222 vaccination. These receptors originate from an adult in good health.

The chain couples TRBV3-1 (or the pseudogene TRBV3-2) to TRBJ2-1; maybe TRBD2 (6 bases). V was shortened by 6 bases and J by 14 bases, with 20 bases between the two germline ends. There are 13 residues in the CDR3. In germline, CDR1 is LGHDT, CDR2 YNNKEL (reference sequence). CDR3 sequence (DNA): TGTGCCAGCAGTCCGCGGCGGGGCGGGGAGGAGTTCTTC. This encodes CASSPRRGGEEFF.

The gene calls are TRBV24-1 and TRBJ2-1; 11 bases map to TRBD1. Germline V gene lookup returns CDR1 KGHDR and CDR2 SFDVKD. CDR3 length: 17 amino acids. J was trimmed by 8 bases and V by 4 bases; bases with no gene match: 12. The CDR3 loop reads CATSEGPGQGAGDEQFF. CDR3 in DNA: TGTGCCACCAGTGAGGGGCCCGGACAGGGGGCTGGGGATGAGCAGTTCTTC.

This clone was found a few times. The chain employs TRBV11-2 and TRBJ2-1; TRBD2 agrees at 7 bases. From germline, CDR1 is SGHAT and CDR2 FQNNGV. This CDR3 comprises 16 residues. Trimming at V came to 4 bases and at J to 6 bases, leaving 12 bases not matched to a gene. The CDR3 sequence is CASSYSYGRHVNEQFF. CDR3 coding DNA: TGTGCCAGCAGCTACTCTTACGGGAGGCACGTCAATGAGCAGTTCTTC. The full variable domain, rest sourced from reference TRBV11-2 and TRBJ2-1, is EAGVAQSPRYKIIEKRQSVAFWCNPISGHATLYWYQQILGQGPKLLIQFQNNGVVDDSQLPKDRFSAERLKGVDSTLKIQPAKLEDSAVYLCASSYSYGRHVNEQFFGPGTRLTVL.

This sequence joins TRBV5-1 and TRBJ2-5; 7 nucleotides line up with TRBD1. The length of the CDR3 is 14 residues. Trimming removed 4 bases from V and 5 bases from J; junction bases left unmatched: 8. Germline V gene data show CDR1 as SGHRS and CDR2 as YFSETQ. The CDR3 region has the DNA TGCGCCAGCAGCCCGACAGGGCTGGGGGAGACCCAGTACTTC. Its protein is CASSPTGLGETQYF.

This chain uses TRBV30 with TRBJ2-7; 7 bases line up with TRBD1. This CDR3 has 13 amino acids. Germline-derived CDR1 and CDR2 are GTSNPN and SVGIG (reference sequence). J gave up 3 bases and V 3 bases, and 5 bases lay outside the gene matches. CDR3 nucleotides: TGTGCCTGGAGACAGGGGATAAACTACGAGCAGTACTTC. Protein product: CAWRQGINYEQYF. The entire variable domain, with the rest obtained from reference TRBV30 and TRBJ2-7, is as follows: SQTIHQWPATLVQPVGSPLSLECTVEGTSNPNLYWYRQAAGRGLQLLFYSVGIGQISSEVPQNLSASRPQDRQFILSSKKLLLSDSGFYLCAWRQGINYEQYFGPGTRLTVT.

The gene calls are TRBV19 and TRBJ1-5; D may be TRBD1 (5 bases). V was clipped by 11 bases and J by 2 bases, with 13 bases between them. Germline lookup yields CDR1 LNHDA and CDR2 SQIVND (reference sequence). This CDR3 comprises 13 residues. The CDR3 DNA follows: TGTGCCGGAGGGGTACAGGGCAATCAGCCCCAGCATTTT. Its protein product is CAGGVQGNQPQHF.

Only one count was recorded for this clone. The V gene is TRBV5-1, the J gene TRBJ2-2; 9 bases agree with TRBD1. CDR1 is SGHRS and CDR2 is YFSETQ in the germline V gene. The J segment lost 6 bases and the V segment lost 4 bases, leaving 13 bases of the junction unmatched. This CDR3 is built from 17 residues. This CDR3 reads CASSEVPPGQGSGELFF. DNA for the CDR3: TGCGCCAGCAGCGAAGTTCCCCCGGGACAGGGCTCCGGGGAGCTGTTTTTT.

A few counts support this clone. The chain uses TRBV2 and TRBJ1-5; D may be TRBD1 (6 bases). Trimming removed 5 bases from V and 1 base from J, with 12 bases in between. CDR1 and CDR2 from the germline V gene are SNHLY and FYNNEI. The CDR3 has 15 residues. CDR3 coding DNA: TGTGCCAGCAGTACTAGGGGGGCCAGCAATCAGCCCCAGCATTTT. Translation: CASSTRGASNQPQHF.

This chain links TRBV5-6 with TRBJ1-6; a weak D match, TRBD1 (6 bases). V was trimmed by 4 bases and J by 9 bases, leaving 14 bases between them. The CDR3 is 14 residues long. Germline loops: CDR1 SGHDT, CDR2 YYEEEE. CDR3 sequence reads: CASSSQGFSSPLHF. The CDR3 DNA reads TGTGCCAGCAGCAGTCAGGGGTTCTCTTCACCCCTCCACTTT.

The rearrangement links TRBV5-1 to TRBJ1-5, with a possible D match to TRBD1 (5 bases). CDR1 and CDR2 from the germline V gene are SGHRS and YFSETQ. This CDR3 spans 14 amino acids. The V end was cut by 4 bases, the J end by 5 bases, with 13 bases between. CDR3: CASSTGTADQPQHF. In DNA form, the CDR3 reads TGCGCCAGCAGCACGGGGACGGCTGATCAGCCCCAGCATTTT.

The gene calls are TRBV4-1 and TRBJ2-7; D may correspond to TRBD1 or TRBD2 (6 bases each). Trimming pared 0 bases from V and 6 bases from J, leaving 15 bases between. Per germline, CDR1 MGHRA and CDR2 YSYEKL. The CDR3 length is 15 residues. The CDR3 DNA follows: TGCGCCAGCAGCCAAGATTTGGTAGGAGGGGGCGAGCAGTACTTC. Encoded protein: CASSQDLVGGGEQYF.

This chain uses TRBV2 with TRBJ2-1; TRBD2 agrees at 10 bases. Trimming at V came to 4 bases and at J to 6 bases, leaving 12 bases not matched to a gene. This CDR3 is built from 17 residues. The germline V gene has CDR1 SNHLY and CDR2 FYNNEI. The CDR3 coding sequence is TGTGCCAGCAGTGTCATGTTTCTGCTAGCGGGAGTCAATGAGCAGTTCTTC. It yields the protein CASSVMFLLAGVNEQFF.

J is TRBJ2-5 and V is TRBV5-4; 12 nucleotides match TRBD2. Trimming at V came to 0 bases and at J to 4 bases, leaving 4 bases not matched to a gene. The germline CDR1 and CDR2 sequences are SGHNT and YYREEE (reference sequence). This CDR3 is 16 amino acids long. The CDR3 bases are TGTGCCAGCAGCTTGGTTCTAGCGGGGGGGCCAGAGACCCAGTACTTC. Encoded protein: CASSLVLAGGPETQYF.

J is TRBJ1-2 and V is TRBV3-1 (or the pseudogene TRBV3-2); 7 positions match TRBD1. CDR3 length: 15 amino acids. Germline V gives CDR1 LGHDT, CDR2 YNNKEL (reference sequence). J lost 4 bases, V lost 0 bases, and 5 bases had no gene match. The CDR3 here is CASSQDRAGGYGYTF. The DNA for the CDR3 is TGTGCCAGCAGCCAAGATAGGGCAGGGGGCTATGGCTACACCTTC.

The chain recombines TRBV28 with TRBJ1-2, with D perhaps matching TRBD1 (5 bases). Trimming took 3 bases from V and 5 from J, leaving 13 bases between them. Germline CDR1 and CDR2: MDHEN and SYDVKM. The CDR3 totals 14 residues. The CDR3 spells CASSLGRVEYGYTF. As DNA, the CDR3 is TGTGCCAGCAGTTTGGGCAGGGTTGAGTATGGCTACACCTTC.